Following are 20 T cell receptor beta chains from one sample sequenced in a study of molecular identifiers for immune sequencing clone quantification (dated by TCRdb to 2016 to 2019). Libraries were constructed by PCR. The reads were generated on an Illumina HiSeq 4000. TCRdb's own reprocessing of the public reads used fastp at Q25 and MiXCR and kept productive beta chains. A single entry per CDR3 protein holds the most common genes and DNA from its merged rows. The sample table records some 320,000 distinct CDR3 sequences; around 21% of these occur just once. Together, the top ten hold over 0.7% of the sample. Sequencing was done on a sample of naive CD8+ T cells from blood, with Jurkat cell RNA spiked in. This sample's cell subset or site label indicates: FACS-sorted CD8+CD4-CCR7+CD45RA+ naive T cells. The receptors were gathered from a human donor in good health. Some libraries in this study had Jurkat cell RNA spiked in.

This clonotype was detected ten times or more. The V and J genes are TRBV9 and TRBJ1-1; TRBD1 is a possible D gene (5 bases). Germline V gene sequence: CDR1 SGDLS, CDR2 YYNGEE. The CDR3 spans 13 residues. Trimming took 3 bases from V and 8 from J, leaving 14 bases between them. CDR3 amino acids: CASSAGTATEAFF. CDR3 coding DNA: TGTGCCAGCAGCGCAGGGACGGCAACGGAAGCTTTCTTT.

This clonotype came up a few times. A much larger clone lies a single base off, so this may be a read error. Since no conserved phenylalanine or tryptophan closes the CDR3, a read error is the likely cause. J is TRBJ1-5 and V is TRBV4-1; D gene unclear. Germline values: CDR1 MGHRA, CDR2 YSYEKL. V was trimmed by 3 bases and J by 3 bases, leaving 12 bases between them. The CDR3 spans 15 residues. In DNA form, the CDR3 reads TGCGCCAGCAGCCAGGAGGTTTTCCCCAATCAGCCCCAGCATTCT. It yields the protein CASSQEVFPNQPQHS.

CDR3 DNA sequence: TGCAGTGCTGAGGACCAAATCAATCAGCCCCAGCATTTT. Translating it yields CSAEDQINQPQHF. The rearrangement joins TRBV20-1 to TRBJ1-5; D is uncertain. The V and J ends lost 5 bases and 3 bases respectively, with 11 bases between them. The CDR3 sequence is 13 residues long. Germline CDR1 is DFQATT and CDR2 is SNEGSKA (reference sequence).

The rearrangement uses TRBV4-3 and TRBJ2-1, with TRBD2 matching 7 bases. CDR3 length equals 17 residues. The germline gives CDR1 LGHNA, CDR2 YSLEER. Losses at the gene ends were 0 bases for V and 4 bases for J; bases not matched to a gene: 9. The DNA of the CDR3 is TGCGCCAGCAGCCAAGAAGGGCCAGCGGGAAGTTACAATGAGCAGTTCTTC. It yields the protein CASSQEGPAGSYNEQFF.

This clonotype was counted many times. The J gene is TRBJ2-1, the V gene TRBV13; no clear D gene. V was clipped by 0 bases and J by 0 bases, with 9 bases between them. Germline CDR1 is PRHDT and CDR2 is FYEKMQ (reference sequence). The CDR3 sequence is 16 residues long. The CDR3 reads CASSLGLLSSYNEQFF. In nucleotides, the CDR3 is TGTGCCAGCAGCTTAGGACTCCTGAGCTCCTACAATGAGCAGTTCTTC. Full variable domain (rest looked up from reference TRBV13 and TRBJ2-1): AAGVIQSPRHLIKEKRETATLKCYPIPRHDTVYWYQQGPGQDPQFLISFYEKMQSDKGSIPDRFSAQQFSDYHSELNMSSLELGDSALYFCASSLGLLSSYNEQFFGPGTRLTVL.

In regard to this clonotype: Possible read error: a much larger clone is one base away. This CDR3 fails to terminate in the conserved phenylalanine or tryptophan, so it likely reflects a read error. The rearrangement uses TRBV4-3 and TRBJ2-7; D remains ambiguous. The CDR3 is 14 residues long. Germline assignment: CDR1 LGHNA and CDR2 YSLEER. Trimming took 3 bases from V and 0 from J, leaving 9 bases between them. As DNA, the CDR3 is TGCGCCAGCAGCCATGGCACTACCTCCTACGAGCAGTACCTC. It translates to CASSHGTTSYEQYL.

As for this clonotype: This may be a read error, as it is one base from a much larger clone. The CDR3 carries no conserved terminal phenylalanine or tryptophan, so it likely arises from a read error. The chain links TRBV5-1 to TRBJ2-7; D gene ambiguous. V was trimmed by 0 bases and J by 2 bases, leaving 6 bases between them. The CDR3 covers 13 residues. The germline V gene encodes CDR1 SGHRS and CDR2 YFSETQ. The DNA for the CDR3 is TGCGCCAGCAGCTTGGAGTCGGCCTACGAGCAGTACTCC. It specifies CASSLESAYEQYS.

As to this clonotype: This may come from a read error, since a much larger clone is one base off. The chain links TRBV19 to TRBJ1-1; D gene uncertain. The CDR3 runs 13 residues. Germline values: CDR1 LNHDA, CDR2 SQIVND (reference sequence). CDR3 loop: CASSIDGNTGAFF. The CDR3 region has the DNA TGTGCCAGTAGCATCGACGGGAACACTGGAGCTTTCTTT.

This chain connects TRBV27 to TRBJ2-7, with a weak D call TRBD1 (6 bases). CDR3 length: 14 amino acids. Germline V lookup: CDR1 MNHEY, CDR2 SMNVEV (reference sequence). V was trimmed by 3 bases and J by 2 bases, leaving 11 bases between them. CDR3 residues: CASSFTGSPYEQYF. DNA for the CDR3: TGTGCCAGCAGTTTTACAGGGAGTCCCTACGAGCAGTACTTC.

The rearrangement joins TRBV11-3 to TRBJ2-7; 8 positions match TRBD2. Unmatched junction bases numbered 2, after V lost 5 bases and J lost 5 bases. The CDR3 spans 12 residues. Germline CDR1 SGHNT, CDR2 YENEEA. The CDR3 nucleotides read TGTGCCAGCAGCCGGGAGGGAGACGAGCAGTACTTC. Translating gives CASSREGDEQYF.

Notes on this clonotype: A much larger clone sits a single nucleotide away, making a read error possible. The conserved closing phenylalanine or tryptophan is absent in this CDR3, likely reflecting a read error. J is TRBJ2-1 and V is TRBV4-3, with TRBD2 as a possible D gene (6 bases). The CDR3 runs 15 residues. Germline V gene sequence: CDR1 LGHNA, CDR2 YSLEER. V was pared by 2 bases and J by 8 bases, with 16 bases between. Here the CDR3 DNA reads TGCGCCAGCAGCCAACAGACACTCAGCGGGCATGAGCAGTTCTAC. It codes for CASSQQTLSGHEQFY.

This clonotype was picked up many times. The CDR3 region has the DNA TGTGCCAGCAGTTATCCTGGACGGAACTCTGGAAACACCATATATTTT. It codes for CASSYPGRNSGNTIYF. The chain has TRBV6-6 and TRBJ1-3; D is ambiguous. The CDR3 totals 16 residues. V dropped 3 bases and J dropped 0 bases, with 12 bases sitting between them. From germline, CDR1 is MNHNY and CDR2 SVGAGI (reference sequence).

This clonotype appeared many times. The rearrangement joins TRBV29-1 to TRBJ1-1, with D tentatively TRBD1 (6 bases). Germline V lookup: CDR1 SQVTM, CDR2 ANQGSEA. The CDR3 length is 14 residues. Trimming left V 6 bases short and J 0 bases short, with 14 bases between. CDR3 coding DNA: TGCAGCGTGACAGATAGGGGGGTGAACACTGAAGCTTTCTTT. This sequence encodes CSVTDRGVNTEAFF.

This clonotype was seen many times. V usage is TRBV11-2 and J usage is TRBJ1-1, with a tentative D call TRBD1 (5 bases). CDR3 length: 15 amino acids. Germline CDR1 is SGHAT and CDR2 is FQNNGV. V lost 7 bases, J lost 4 bases, and 19 bases lay in between. In DNA form, the CDR3 reads TGTGCCAGCAAGCAGCATTCGGGGCGCGGCACTGAAGCTTTCTTT. Protein sequence: CASKQHSGRGTEAFF.

This clonotype was detected many times. This sequence joins TRBV7-9 and TRBJ2-1, with TRBD2 matching 11 bases. The J segment lost 10 bases and the V segment lost 4 bases, leaving 12 bases of the junction unmatched. The CDR3 is made up of 16 amino acids. From germline, CDR1 is SEHNR and CDR2 FQNEAQ (reference sequence). The DNA for the CDR3 is TGTGCCAGCAGCTCCGATAGCGGGGGGGCCCCCCGAGAGCAGTTCTTC. It specifies CASSSDSGGAPREQFF.

Ten or more counts support this clonotype. V and J are TRBV9 and TRBJ1-5; the D is unclear. The V and J ends lost 5 bases and 4 bases respectively, with 10 bases between them. Germline V gene sequence: CDR1 SGDLS, CDR2 YYNGEE. The CDR3 is 13 amino acids. Written as DNA, the CDR3 is TGTGCCAGCAGTGCGTCCTTTAATCAGCCCCAGCATTTT. This encodes CASSASFNQPQHF.

This clonotype has at least ten counts. The chain is built from TRBV7-9 and TRBJ1-5, with unresolved D. Trimming took 1 base from V and 6 from J, leaving 16 bases between them. The V gene's germline CDR1 is SEHNR and CDR2 FQNEAQ (reference sequence). The CDR3 contains 16 residues. In nucleotides, the CDR3 is TGTGCCAGCAGCTTAGGTTCTACGGGGTCTGCTCAGCCCCAGCATTTT. It encodes CASSLGSTGSAQPQHF.

DNA of the CDR3: TGTGCCAGCAGTTTGGAGTGGGGGACTAGCGGGCCCCCAAGGATTGATACGCAGTATTTT. Translation gives CASSLEWGTSGPPRIDTQYF. V is TRBV12-3 or TRBV12-4 and J is TRBJ2-3; 12 positions agree with TRBD2. There are 20 residues in the CDR3. J was trimmed by 6 bases and V by 3 bases; bases with no gene match: 19.

At least ten counts were recorded for this clonotype. The chain employs TRBV2 and TRBJ2-3; maybe TRBD1 (5 bases). The ends were cut back, 1 base at V and 2 bases at J, with 19 bases in the middle. Germline CDR1 and CDR2: SNHLY and FYNNEI. The CDR3 loop spans 18 amino acids. In DNA, the CDR3 is TGTGCCAGCAGTGAAGACCAGCACAGGTCGGCTAACACAGATACGCAGTATTTT. Translated, it gives CASSEDQHRSANTDTQYF. Complete variable domain (other parts from reference TRBV2 and TRBJ2-3): EPEVTQTPSHQVTQMGQEVILRCVPISNHLYFYWYRQILGQKVEFLVSFYNNEISEKSEIFDDQFSVERPDGSNFTLKIRSTKLEDSAMYFCASSEDQHRSANTDTQYFGPGTRLTVL.

This clonotype was seen only a few times. V and J are TRBV12-3 or TRBV12-4 and TRBJ2-7, with 8 nucleotides matching TRBD2. The length of the CDR3 is 15 residues. Trimming at V came to 6 bases and at J to 6 bases, leaving 13 bases not matched to a gene. The CDR3: CASSPDGGGGSEQYF. CDR3 nucleotides: TGTGCCAGCAGCCCAGACGGGGGGGGGGGGTCCGAGCAGTACTTC.